The rows below give T cell receptor beta chains drawn from one sample of a study of blood T cell repertoires in COVID-19. TCRdb keeps only in-frame clones here, not all; method: immunoSEQ multiplex PCR. The sample lists about 170,000 clones; 90% were seen once. Sequenced input: peripheral blood. Source of these receptors: a man in his fifties or sixties with acute or convalescent COVID-19. Both conserved end residues are part of each CDR3. D genes are given only for firm matches. The listing skips clone size in some rows; elsewhere it reads once, few, many or a size class.

V gene	CDR3 length	D gene	clone size	J gene	CDR3 protein	CDR3 DNA
TRBV6-2/TRBV6-3	13	TRBD2	-	TRBJ2-7	CASSYFSGNEQYF	TGTGCCAGCAGTTATTTTAGCGGGAACGAGCAGTACTTC
TRBV7-9	18	TRBD2	once	TRBJ2-2	CASSLRLAGGRNTGELFF	TGTGCCAGCAGCTTACGACTAGCGGGAGGCCGTAACACCGGGGAGCTGTTTTTT
TRBV28	15	TRBD1	once	TRBJ1-1	CASSLLQGLGTEAFF	TGTGCCAGCAGTCTCTTACAGGGGCTGGGCACTGAAGCTTTCTTT
TRBV6-5	15	-	-	TRBJ1-1	CASSYKHRADTEAFF	TGTGCCAGCAGTTACAAGCACAGGGCCGACACTGAAGCTTTCTTT
TRBV5-6	14	-	-	TRBJ1-5	CASSQSDGSQPQHF	TGTGCCAGCAGCCAGTCGGACGGGAGTCAGCCCCAGCATTTT
TRBV5-1	17	TRBD2	-	TRBJ2-3	CASSFGTSGQSRDTQYF	TGCGCCAGCAGCTTCGGGACTAGCGGTCAGTCTAGAGATACGCAGTATTTT
TRBV4-2	16	TRBD2	-	TRBJ2-5	CASSQDIGGGAKTQYF	TGTGCCAGCAGCCAAGATATCGGCGGGGGGGCGAAGACCCAGTACTTC
TRBV4-1	18	TRBD2	-	TRBJ2-5	CASSGRLVAGGPQETQYF	TGCGCCAGCAGCGGACGACTTGTAGCGGGAGGCCCCCAAGAGACCCAGTACTTC
TRBV7-9	15	TRBD2	-	TRBJ2-1	CASSPGLAGYNEQFF	TGTGCCAGCAGCCCTGGACTAGCGGGATACAATGAGCAGTTCTTC
TRBV27	16	TRBD2	-	TRBJ2-1	CATHAGTSATYNEQFF	TGTGCCACCCATGCCGGGACTAGCGCCACGTACAATGAGCAGTTCTTC
TRBV30	13	TRBD1	-	TRBJ2-7	CACETGLNYEQYF	TGTGCCTGCGAGACAGGGTTAAACTACGAGCAGTACTTC
TRBV15	16	TRBD1	-	TRBJ1-2	CATSALGTGVSSGYTF	TGTGCCACCAGCGCTCTCGGGACAGGGGTCTCAAGCGGCTACACCTTC
TRBV28	13	TRBD1	few	TRBJ2-5	CASSGQGGETQYF	TGTGCCAGCAGTGGACAGGGGGGGGAGACCCAGTACTTC
TRBV7-3	15	TRBD2	-	TRBJ2-1	CASSLAGGPYNEQFF	TGTGCCAGCAGCTTAGCGGGAGGGCCTTACAATGAGCAGTTCTTC
TRBV6-1	16	TRBD1	few	TRBJ1-5	CASSDPRGTSNQPQHF	TGTGCCAGCAGTGACCCCAGGGGGACTAGCAATCAGCCCCAGCATTTT
TRBV4-3	18	TRBD2	-	TRBJ2-2	CASSPGTMVYANTGELFF	TGCGCCAGCAGCCCCGGGACTATGGTTTACGCGAACACCGGGGAGCTGTTTTTT
TRBV7-2	16	TRBD2	few	TRBJ2-3	CASSLSSGSTTDTQYF	TGTGCCAGCAGCCTATCTAGCGGGAGTACGACAGATACGCAGTATTTT
TRBV11-1	16	TRBD2	-	TRBJ2-1	CASSLEAGGPHNEQFF	TGTGCCAGCAGCTTAGAAGCGGGGGGGCCCCACAATGAGCAGTTCTTC
TRBV11-2	17	TRBD2	-	TRBJ2-4	CASSFVLSGGAENIQYF	TGTGCCAGCAGCTTCGTTCTTAGCGGGGGGGCCGAAAACATTCAGTACTTC
TRBV9	17	-	once	TRBJ2-2	CASSVDGRGGGTGELFF	TGTGCCAGCAGCGTAGACGGTAGGGGAGGAGGGACCGGGGAGCTGTTTTTT
TRBV23-1	15	-	-	TRBJ1-1	CASSLRGQEVTEAFF	TGCGCCAGCAGTCTCAGGGGCCAGGAGGTTACTGAAGCTTTCTTT
TRBV30	13	-	-	TRBJ1-5	CAWSVSPGQPQHF	TGTGCCTGGAGTGTATCCCCCGGTCAGCCCCAGCATTTT